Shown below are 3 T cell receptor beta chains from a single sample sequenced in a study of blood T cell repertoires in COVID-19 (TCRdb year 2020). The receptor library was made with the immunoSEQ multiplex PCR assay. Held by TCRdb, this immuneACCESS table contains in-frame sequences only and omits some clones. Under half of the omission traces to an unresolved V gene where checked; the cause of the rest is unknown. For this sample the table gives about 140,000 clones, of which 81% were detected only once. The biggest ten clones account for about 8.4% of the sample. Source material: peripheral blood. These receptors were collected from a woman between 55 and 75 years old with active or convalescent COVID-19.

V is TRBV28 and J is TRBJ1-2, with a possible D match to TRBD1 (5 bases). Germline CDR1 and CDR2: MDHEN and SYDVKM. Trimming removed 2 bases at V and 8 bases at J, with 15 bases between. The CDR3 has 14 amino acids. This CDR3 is CASSLSRTRSGYTF. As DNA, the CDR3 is TGTGCCAGCAGTTTAAGTAGGACACGGTCAGGCTACACCTTC.

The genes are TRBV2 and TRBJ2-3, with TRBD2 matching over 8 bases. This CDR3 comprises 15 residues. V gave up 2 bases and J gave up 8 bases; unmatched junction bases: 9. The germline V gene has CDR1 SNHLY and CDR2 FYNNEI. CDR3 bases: TGTGCCAGCAGTGAAAATCTAGCGGGCCACGTTACGCAGTATTTT. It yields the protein CASSENLAGHVTQYF.

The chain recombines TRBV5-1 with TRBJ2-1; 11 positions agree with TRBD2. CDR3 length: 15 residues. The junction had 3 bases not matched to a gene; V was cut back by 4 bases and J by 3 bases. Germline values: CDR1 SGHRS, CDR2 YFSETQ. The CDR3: CASSGGTSGYNEQFF. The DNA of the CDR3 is TGCGCCAGCAGCGGGGGGACTAGCGGCTACAATGAGCAGTTCTTC.